What follows is one TCR beta chain and its context. The antigen is unknown. The V end was cut by 1 base, the J end by 2 bases, with 19 bases between. Germline V CDR1 and CDR2: MDHEN, SYDVKM. The CDR3 has 18 amino acids. Produced via immunoSEQ multiplex PCR; TCRdb's table is partial and in-frame only. The repertoire includes 95,000 to 130,000 clones, approximately 90% of them detected once, and roughly 0.8% sits in the top ten. The sample is drawn from a study of T cell clones after liver transplantation. Study background: Graft-donor-reactive sequences were compared with third-party-reactive TCRbeta sequences from pre-transplant mixed lymphocyte reactions.

Study observations and caveats: In 5 of 8 subjects, circulating graft-donor-reactive CD4 TCRbeta sequences fell significantly after transplant. A larger donor-reactive than third-party decline suggested partial antigen-specific deletion.

The material sequenced was CD4+ T cells from blood, taken 12 months after liver transplant. This clonotype originated in a human patient who received a liver transplant. A subset of T cells may come from the graft donor. The V gene is TRBV28, the J gene TRBJ2-3, with a weak D call TRBD1 (6 bases). CDR3 DNA: TGTGCCAGCAGTTTATTCGATGGGACACCAAGTTTCACAGATACGCAGTATTTT. Translated, it gives CASSLFDGTPSFTDTQYF.